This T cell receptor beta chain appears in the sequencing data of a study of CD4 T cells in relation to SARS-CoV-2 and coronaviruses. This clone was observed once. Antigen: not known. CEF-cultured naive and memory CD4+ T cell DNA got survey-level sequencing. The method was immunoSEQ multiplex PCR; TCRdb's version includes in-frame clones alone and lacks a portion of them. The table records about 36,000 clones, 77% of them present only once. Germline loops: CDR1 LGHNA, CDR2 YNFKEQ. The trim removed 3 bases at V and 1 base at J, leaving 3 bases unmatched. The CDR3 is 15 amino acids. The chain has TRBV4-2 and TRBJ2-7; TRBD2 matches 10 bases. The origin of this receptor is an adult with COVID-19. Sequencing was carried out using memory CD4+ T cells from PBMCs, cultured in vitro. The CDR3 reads CASSHERGGSYEQYF. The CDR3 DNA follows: TGTGCCAGCAGCCACGAGCGGGGGGGATCCTACGAGCAGTACTTC.